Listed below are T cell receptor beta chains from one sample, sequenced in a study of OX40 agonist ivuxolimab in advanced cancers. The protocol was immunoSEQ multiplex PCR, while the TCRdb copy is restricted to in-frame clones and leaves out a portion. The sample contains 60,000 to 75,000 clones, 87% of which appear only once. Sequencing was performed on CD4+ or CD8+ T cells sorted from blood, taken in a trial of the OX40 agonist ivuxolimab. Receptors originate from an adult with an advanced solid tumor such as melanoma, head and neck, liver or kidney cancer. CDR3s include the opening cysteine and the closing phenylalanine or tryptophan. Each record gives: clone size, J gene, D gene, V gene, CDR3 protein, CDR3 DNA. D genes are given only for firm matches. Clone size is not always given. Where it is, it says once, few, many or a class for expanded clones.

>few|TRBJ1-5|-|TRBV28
CASSSTRAQHF
TGTGCCAGCAGTTCCACAAGGGCCCAGCATTTT
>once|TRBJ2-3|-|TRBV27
CASSFWARDTDTQYF
TGTGCCAGCAGTTTCTGGGCTCGGGACACAGATACGCAGTATTTT
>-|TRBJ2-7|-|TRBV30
CAWTHEGPESSYEQYF
TGTGCCTGGACTCACGAGGGACCCGAATCGTCCTACGAGCAGTACTTC
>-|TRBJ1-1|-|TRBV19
CASSLSRASNTEAFF
TGTGCCAGTAGTCTTTCCAGAGCTTCGAACACTGAAGCTTTCTTT
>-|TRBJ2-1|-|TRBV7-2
CASSLARTRNEQFF
TGTGCCAGCAGCTTAGCGCGGACGCGCAATGAGCAGTTCTTC
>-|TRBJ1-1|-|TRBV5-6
CASSLYSREAFF
TGTGCCAGCAGCTTATATTCCCGTGAAGCTTTCTTT
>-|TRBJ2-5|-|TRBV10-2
CACSGTPGETQYF
TGCGCCTGCTCCGGGACACCGGGGGAGACCCAGTACTTC
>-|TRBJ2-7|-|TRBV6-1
CARNADSSYEQYF
TGTGCCAGAAATGCGGACAGTTCCTACGAGCAGTACTTC
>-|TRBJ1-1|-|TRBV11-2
CASTSGLNTEAFF
TGTGCCAGCACCTCGGGGTTGAACACTGAAGCTTTCTTT
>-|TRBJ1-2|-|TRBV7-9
CASSASGGKNYGYTF
TGTGCCAGCAGCGCATCAGGAGGGAAGAACTATGGCTACACCTTC
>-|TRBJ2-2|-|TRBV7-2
CASSFSTGELFF
TGTGCCAGCAGCTTTAGCACCGGGGAGCTGTTTTTT
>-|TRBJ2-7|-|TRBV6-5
CASRGRSYEQYF
TGTGCCAGCAGGGGCCGATCCTACGAGCAGTACTTC
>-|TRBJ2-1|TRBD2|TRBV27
CASRGRGEQFF
TGTGCCAGCAGAGGGCGGGGGGAGCAGTTCTTC
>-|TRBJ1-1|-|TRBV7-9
CASSSTKNGTEAFF
TGTGCCAGCAGTTCAACAAAGAACGGCACTGAAGCTTTCTTT
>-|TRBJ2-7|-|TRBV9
CAYTPRTASYEQYF
TGTGCCTACACCCCCCGGACAGCCTCCTACGAGCAGTACTTC
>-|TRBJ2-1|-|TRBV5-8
CASSRNNEQFF
TGTGCCAGCAGCCGTAACAATGAGCAGTTCTTC
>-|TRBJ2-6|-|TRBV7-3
CASSLRRSAGANVLTF
TGTGCCAGCAGCCTAAGGCGGTCCGCCGGGGCCAACGTCCTGACTTTC
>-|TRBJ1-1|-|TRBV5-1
CASSRVGGDTEAFF
TGCGCCAGCAGCCGGGTCGGGGGTGACACTGAAGCTTTCTTT
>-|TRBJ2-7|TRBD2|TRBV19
CASSILAGGPYEQYF
TGTGCCAGTAGCATACTAGCGGGGGGGCCCTACGAGCAGTACTTC
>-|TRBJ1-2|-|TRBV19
CASSIDVPSIWHGYTF
TGTGCCAGTAGTATAGATGTGCCTTCAATCTGGCATGGCTACACCTTC
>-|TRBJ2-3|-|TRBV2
CASSPLGRADTQYF
TGTGCCAGCAGTCCCCTAGGAAGGGCAGATACGCAGTATTTT
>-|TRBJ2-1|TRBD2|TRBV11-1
CASSFGVGLGPYNEQFF
TGTGCCAGCAGCTTCGGGGTTGGACTAGGCCCCTACAATGAGCAGTTCTTC
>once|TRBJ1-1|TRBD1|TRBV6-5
CASSYSTTGTSTEAFF
TGTGCCAGCAGTTACTCGACGACAGGGACCTCCACTGAAGCTTTCTTT
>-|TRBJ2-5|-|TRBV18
CASSGTRQETQYF
TGTGCCAGCTCAGGCACGCGGCAAGAGACCCAGTACTTC
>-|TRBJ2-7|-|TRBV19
CASSRRGTSRDEQYF
TGTGCCAGTAGTAGGAGAGGGACCAGCAGGGACGAGCAGTACTTC
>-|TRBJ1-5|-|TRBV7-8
CASSSGGQKNQPQHF
TGTGCCAGCAGCTCCGGGGGGCAGAAGAATCAGCCCCAGCATTTT
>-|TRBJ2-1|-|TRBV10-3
CAISGASGTANEQFF
TGTGCCATCAGTGGGGCTAGTGGAACGGCCAATGAGCAGTTCTTC
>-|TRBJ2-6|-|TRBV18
CASSPTPSGFRANVLTF
TGTGCCAGCTCACCTACCCCCAGCGGGTTCAGGGCCAACGTCCTGACTTTC
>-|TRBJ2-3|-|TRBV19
CASSHQDTDTQYF
TGTGCCAGTAGTCACCAAGATACAGATACGCAGTATTTT
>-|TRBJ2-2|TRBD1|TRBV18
CASSPEDRLNTGELFF
TGTGCCAGCTCACCAGAGGACAGGCTGAACACCGGGGAGCTGTTTTTT
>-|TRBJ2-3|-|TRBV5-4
CASSFQGSRTDTQYF
TGTGCCAGCAGCTTTCAGGGCAGCCGCACAGATACGCAGTATTTT
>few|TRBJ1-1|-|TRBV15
CATSRDVGREAFF
TGTGCCACCAGCAGAGATGTAGGCAGGGAAGCTTTCTTT
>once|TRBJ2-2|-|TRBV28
CASSSNTGELFF
TGTGCCAGCAGTTCTAACACCGGGGAGCTGTTTTTT
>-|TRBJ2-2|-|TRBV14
CASRQNEAGELFF
TGTGCCAGCAGACAAAACGAGGCCGGGGAGCTGTTTTTT
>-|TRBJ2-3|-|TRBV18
CASSPKRGWDTQYF
TGTGCCAGCTCACCTAAGAGGGGATGGGATACGCAGTATTTT
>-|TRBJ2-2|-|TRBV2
CASSDVGSGELFF
TGTGCCAGCAGTGACGTGGGTAGCGGGGAGCTGTTTTTT
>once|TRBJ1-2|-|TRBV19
CATFEVGFNYGYTF
TGTGCCACCTTCGAGGTAGGATTTAACTATGGCTACACCTTC
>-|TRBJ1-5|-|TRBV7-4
CASSLRSNQPQHF
TGTGCCAGCAGCTTACGAAGCAATCAGCCCCAGCATTTT
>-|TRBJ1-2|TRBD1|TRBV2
CASSRQGANYGYTF
TGTGCCAGCAGCCGACAGGGGGCCAACTATGGCTACACCTTC
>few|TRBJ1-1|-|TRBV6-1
CASGEWSTEAFF
TGTGCCAGCGGCGAGTGGAGCACTGAAGCTTTCTTT
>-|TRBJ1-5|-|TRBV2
CASEDGLAEPQHF
TGTGCCAGCGAGGACGGCCTGGCGGAGCCCCAGCATTTT
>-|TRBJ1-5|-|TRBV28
CASSLLNQPQHF
TGTGCCAGCAGTTTACTCAATCAGCCCCAGCATTTT
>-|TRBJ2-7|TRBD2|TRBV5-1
CASSLVLIAGAPYEQYF
TGCGCCAGCAGCTTGGTCCTTATAGCGGGAGCCCCCTACGAGCAGTACTTC
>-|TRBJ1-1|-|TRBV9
CASSVQGGAEAFF
TGTGCCAGCAGCGTACAAGGTGGCGCTGAAGCTTTCTTT
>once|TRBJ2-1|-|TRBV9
CASSVRLGVNEQFF
TGTGCCAGCAGCGTAAGGCTGGGGGTCAATGAGCAGTTCTTC
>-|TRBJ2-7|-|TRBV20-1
CSASDTPEQYF
TGCAGTGCTTCGGACACCCCCGAGCAGTACTTC
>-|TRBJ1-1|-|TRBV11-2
CASSFQIQRGTEAFF
TGTGCCAGCAGCTTCCAGATACAGCGGGGCACTGAAGCTTTCTTT
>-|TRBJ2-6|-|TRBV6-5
CASTQPGANVLTF
TGTGCCAGCACCCAACCTGGGGCCAACGTCCTGACTTTC
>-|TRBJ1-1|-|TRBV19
CASSIAETFAAEAFF
TGTGCCAGTAGTATAGCGGAGACTTTTGCGGCTGAAGCTTTCTTT